This is a list of T cell receptor beta chains from one sample in a study of OX40 agonist ivuxolimab in advanced cancers. Profiled with immunoSEQ multiplex PCR; TCRdb holds only in-frame clones, not every one. Among about 37,000 clones, 87% were seen once, and the ten largest hold around 20%. The sequencing used CD4+ or CD8+ T cells sorted from blood, collected in a trial of the OX40 agonist ivuxolimab. The receptors were gathered from an adult with an advanced solid tumor such as melanoma, head and neck, liver or kidney cancer. Both conserved end residues are part of each CDR3. D genes are given only for firm matches. Clone sizes are given selectively: once, few, many, or a class where the clone is expanded.

. | TRBJ1-1 | few | TRBV27 | TGTGCCAGCGCTATCGTAGGGGGGAACACTGAAGCTTTCTTT | CASAIVGGNTEAFF
TRBD1 | TRBJ1-2 | . | TRBV6-4 | TGTGCCAGCAGTGACTCAGAGGGGGCGGGTGGCTACACCTTC | CASSDSEGAGGYTF
. | TRBJ2-5 | . | TRBV18 | TGTGCCAGCTCACCAGAACCTCGGGCAGAGACCCAGTACTTC | CASSPEPRAETQYF
TRBD1 | TRBJ2-5 | once | TRBV27 | TGTGCCAGCAGTTTATGGGCAGGGGGCGAGACCCAGTACTTC | CASSLWAGGETQYF
. | TRBJ1-6 | . | TRBV4-1 | TGCGCCAGCAGCCAAGACGGGACGAACAATTCACCCCTCCACTTT | CASSQDGTNNSPLHF
. | TRBJ1-1 | . | TRBV5-8 | TGTGCCAGCACCCGGACGAGGGCTGAAGCTTTCTTT | CASTRTRAEAFF
. | TRBJ1-5 | few | TRBV6-6 | TGTGCCAGCAGTTACTCGGACAATCAGCCCCAGCATTTT | CASSYSDNQPQHF
TRBD2 | TRBJ2-3 | few | TRBV11-3 | TGTGCCAGCAGCCCCCGCTTCGCTAGCGGGGGGGAGGTAGATACGCAGTATTTT | CASSPRFASGGEVDTQYF
TRBD1 | TRBJ2-3 | . | TRBV7-2 | TGTGCCAGCAGCCAAAAGGGGGCAGGGCCAGATACGCAGTATTTT | CASSQKGAGPDTQYF
TRBD1 | TRBJ2-1 | . | TRBV7-6 | TGTGCCAGCAGCTTGTCGACAGGGGGCTCCTACAATGAGCAGTTCTTC | CASSLSTGGSYNEQFF
TRBD2 | TRBJ2-3 | . | TRBV4-1 | TGCGCCAGCAGCCAAGATCTAGTAGCGGGGGTCACAGATACGCAGTATTTT | CASSQDLVAGVTDTQYF
. | TRBJ2-3 | . | TRBV6-1 | TGTGCCAGCAGTATAGTCGGGGGCACAGATACGCAGTATTTT | CASSIVGGTDTQYF
TRBD1 | TRBJ1-2 | once | TRBV23-1 | TGCGCCAGCAGTCATAAAGGGTCAGGGACAGGGCCCTACGATGGCTACACCTTC | CASSHKGSGTGPYDGYTF
. | TRBJ1-2 | . | TRBV27 | TGTGCCAGCAGGGCAGGGAACTATGGCTACACCTTC | CASRAGNYGYTF
TRBD1 | TRBJ1-2 | . | TRBV5-1 | TGCGCCAGCAGCTCAGGGGGCCAGGCCTATGGCCACACCTTC | CASSSGGQAYGHTF
. | TRBJ1-2 | . | TRBV4-3 | TGCGCCAGCAGCCAAGATTGGAGTTCGGGTAGCTATGGCTACACCTTC | CASSQDWSSGSYGYTF
TRBD1 | TRBJ2-1 | . | TRBV4-1 | TGCGCCAGCAGCCGAATACAGGGGGCGGAGCAGTTCTTC | CASSRIQGAEQFF
TRBD2 | TRBJ2-1 | . | TRBV5-8 | TGTGCCAGCAGCCCCGGGACTAGCGGGTACAATGAGCAGTTCTTC | CASSPGTSGYNEQFF
. | TRBJ2-7 | . | TRBV5-1 | TGCGCCAGCAGCTTGGCACCATCCTACGAGCAGTACTTC | CASSLAPSYEQYF
TRBD1 | TRBJ1-1 | few | TRBV5-1 | TGCGCCAGCAGCCCGGGGCCGGGACAGGCGAACACTGAAGCTTTCTTT | CASSPGPGQANTEAFF
TRBD1 | TRBJ2-1 | . | TRBV5-1 | TGCGCCAGCAGGGAGACAGGGGGGCACTACAATGAGCAGTTCTTC | CASRETGGHYNEQFF
TRBD2 | TRBJ2-1 | . | TRBV11-3 | TGTGCCAGCAGCTTAGATGTTACTAGCGGTCCCTACAATGAGCAGTTCTTC | CASSLDVTSGPYNEQFF
. | TRBJ1-5 | . | TRBV9 | TGTGCCAGCAGCCCCCACGGGGGCAGCAATCAGCCCCAGCATTTT | CASSPHGGSNQPQHF
. | TRBJ2-1 | . | TRBV7-9 | TGTGCCAGCAGCCTTGGCAATGAGCAGTTCTTC | CASSLGNEQFF
TRBD2 | TRBJ2-2 | medium-sized | TRBV5-4 | TGTGCCAGCAGTAACGCGGGGGAAGGGGACACCGGGGAGCTGTTTTTT | CASSNAGEGDTGELFF
. | TRBJ1-2 | . | TRBV4-1 | TGCGCCAGCAGCCAAGATGGAGAGGCTCCCCCCTCCGATGGCTACACCTTC | CASSQDGEAPPSDGYTF
. | TRBJ2-7 | . | TRBV5-6 | TGTGCCAGCAGCGCGTACCGGGATTACTCCTACGAGCAGTACTTC | CASSAYRDYSYEQYF
TRBD1 | TRBJ1-6 | . | TRBV5-1 | TGCGCCAGCAGCTTGCAGGGACAGGGTTCGGAACCCCTCCACTTT | CASSLQGQGSEPLHF
. | TRBJ2-1 | . | TRBV21-1 | TGTGCCAGCAGCAAATCCCGAGTGGCAGCTTACAATGAGCAGTTCTTC | CASSKSRVAAYNEQFF
. | TRBJ1-2 | . | TRBV19 | TGTGCCAGCTGGGAAAGGGGCACCTATGGCTACACCTTC | CASWERGTYGYTF
TRBD1 | TRBJ2-7 | once | TRBV11-2 | TGTGCCAGCAGCCATACGGACAGGGAAAAGTGCGAGCAGTACTTC | CASSHTDREKCEQYF
TRBD1 | TRBJ1-3 | . | TRBV19 | TGTGCCAGTAGTCTACCGACAGGGGCTTACTCTGGAAACACCATATATTTT | CASSLPTGAYSGNTIYF
TRBD1 | TRBJ1-2 | . | TRBV6-5 | TGTGCCAGCAGTCACGGACAGGGACCTTATGGCTACACCTTC | CASSHGQGPYGYTF
. | TRBJ1-1 | . | TRBV29-1 | TGCAGCGTTGATCAATCCGGACCCAAGAACACTGAAGCTTTCTTT | CSVDQSGPKNTEAFF
. | TRBJ1-1 | . | TRBV7-2 | TGTGCCAGCAGCTCCGCCGCAGGGTTGAACACTGAAGCTTTCTTT | CASSSAAGLNTEAFF
. | TRBJ1-5 | few | TRBV9 | TGTGCCAGCAGCGTAGATGGGGCAGGGCAGCCCCAGCATTTT | CASSVDGAGQPQHF
. | TRBJ1-5 | once | TRBV10-1 | TGCGCCAGCAGTGAGTCGGGACACTTCGTGACAGCCCCAGCATTT | CASSESGHFVTAPAF
. | TRBJ2-4 | . | TRBV6-5 | TGTGCCAGCAGTTACACCATGGGCAGTTACAAAAACATTCAGTACTTC | CASSYTMGSYKNIQYF
TRBD2 | TRBJ2-3 | . | TRBV11-2 | TGTGCCAGCAGCACGACTAGCGGGGGGCCCCCTAGCACAGATACGCAGTATTTT | CASSTTSGGPPSTDTQYF
. | TRBJ2-7 | . | TRBV4-1 | TGCGCCAGCAGCCAATCGTGGGGCCCCTCCTACGAGCAGTACTTC | CASSQSWGPSYEQYF
TRBD1 | TRBJ1-1 | . | TRBV5-1 | TGCGCCAGCAGCTTGGACAGGGGGATTAACACTGAAGCTTTCTTT | CASSLDRGINTEAFF
. | TRBJ1-6 | . | TRBV5-6 | TGTGCCAGCAACTTCGTTGGGAATTCACCCCTCCACTTT | CASNFVGNSPLHF
TRBD1 | TRBJ2-7 | . | TRBV30 | TGTGCCTGCGGACAGGGGAGGCCCTACGAGCAGTACTTC | CACGQGRPYEQYF
. | TRBJ2-1 | . | TRBV6-1 | TGTGCCAGCAGTGAATGGGGTCTGGATGAGCAGTTCTTC | CASSEWGLDEQFF
TRBD1 | TRBJ2-2 | . | TRBV6-5 | TGTGCCAGCAGCATGACAGGGACGCCCGGGGAGCTGTTTTTT | CASSMTGTPGELFF
. | TRBJ2-6 | . | TRBV5-4 | TGTGCCAGCAGCTTGGTAGTGGGACACAACCCGACTGGGGCCAACGTCCTGACTTTC | CASSLVVGHNPTGANVLTF
. | TRBJ1-2 | . | TRBV30 | TGTGCCTGGAGTTGGGCGACAGAGACTAACTATGGCTACACCTTC | CAWSWATETNYGYTF